These T cell receptor beta chains were read from a single sample in a study of graft-versus-host responses after intestinal transplantation. Antigen specificity for these receptors is unknown. TCRdb's table, derived via immunoSEQ multiplex PCR, lists solely in-frame clones and lacks some. The sample includes tens of thousands of clones, 91% of them seen just once. The material was unstimulated CD8+ T cells sorted from spleen or lymph node cells, obtained before transplant. The receptors here all came from a human donor who was the organ donor for an intestinal transplant. Both conserved end residues are part of each CDR3. The D gene is left open where the match is weak. The listing skips clone size in some rows; elsewhere it reads once, few, many or a size class.

CDR3 protein: CASSLTGGGYNEQFF
CDR3 DNA: TGTGCCAGCAGCTTAACAGGGGGCGGTTACAATGAGCAGTTCTTC
clone size: -
V gene: TRBV7-6
J gene: TRBJ2-1
D gene: TRBD1

CDR3 protein: CASSETPTGMEFEQYF
CDR3 DNA: TGTGCCAGCAGTGAAACCCCGACAGGGATGGAGTTCGAGCAGTACTTC
clone size: -
V gene: TRBV2
J gene: TRBJ2-7
D gene: TRBD1

CDR3 protein: CASSDTGGRDYGYTF
CDR3 DNA: TGTGCCAGCAGTGACACAGGGGGCAGGGACTATGGCTACACCTTC
clone size: once
V gene: TRBV6-1
J gene: TRBJ1-2
D gene: TRBD1

CDR3 protein: CASSPTGLADYEQYF
CDR3 DNA: TGTGCCAGCAGCCCAACCGGACTAGCGGACTACGAGCAGTACTTC
clone size: -
V gene: TRBV7-3
J gene: TRBJ2-7
D gene: TRBD2

CDR3 protein: CAWTLHGEAFF
CDR3 DNA: TGTGCCTGGACCCTACACGGTGAAGCTTTCTTT
clone size: -
V gene: TRBV30
J gene: TRBJ1-1
D gene: -

CDR3 protein: CASSPGETQYF
CDR3 DNA: TGTGCCAGCTCACCGGGGGAGACCCAGTACTTC
clone size: -
V gene: TRBV18
J gene: TRBJ2-5
D gene: -

CDR3 protein: CASSLKDREPLGYTF
CDR3 DNA: TGTGCCAGCAGCCTAAAGGACAGGGAGCCTCTCGGCTACACCTTC
clone size: few
V gene: TRBV7-9
J gene: TRBJ1-2
D gene: TRBD1

CDR3 protein: CASSLGIAGAIQETQYF
CDR3 DNA: TGTGCCAGCAGCTTAGGTATAGCGGGCGCGATACAAGAGACCCAGTACTTC
clone size: -
V gene: TRBV7-2
J gene: TRBJ2-5
D gene: TRBD2

CDR3 protein: CASSILEDTEAFF
CDR3 DNA: TGTGCCAGTAGTATTCTAGAAGACACTGAAGCTTTCTTT
clone size: -
V gene: TRBV19
J gene: TRBJ1-1
D gene: -

CDR3 protein: CASSYGGERKLFF
CDR3 DNA: TGTGCCAGCAGTTACGGGGGGGAGAGGAAACTGTTTTTT
clone size: -
V gene: TRBV6-6
J gene: TRBJ1-4
D gene: -

CDR3 protein: CASSTSSGGYEQYF
CDR3 DNA: TGTGCCAGCAGTACCTCTAGCGGGGGGTACGAGCAGTACTTC
clone size: -
V gene: TRBV6-5
J gene: TRBJ2-7
D gene: TRBD2

CDR3 protein: CASSDYDRNRLQWYGYTF
CDR3 DNA: TGCGCCAGCAGTGATTACGACAGGAACAGACTTCAGTGGTATGGCTACACCTTC
clone size: -
V gene: TRBV10-2
J gene: TRBJ1-2
D gene: -

CDR3 protein: CASSSTGGNEQYF
CDR3 DNA: TGTGCCAGCAGTTCGACAGGGGGCAACGAGCAGTACTTC
clone size: -
V gene: TRBV27
J gene: TRBJ2-7
D gene: TRBD1

CDR3 protein: CASSSQVGEQYF
CDR3 DNA: TGCGCCAGCAGCTCTCAGGTTGGCGAGCAGTACTTC
clone size: -
V gene: TRBV4-1
J gene: TRBJ2-7
D gene: -

CDR3 protein: CASSSRTGGANYEQYF
CDR3 DNA: TGTGCCAGCAGCTCCCGCACAGGGGGCGCAAACTACGAGCAGTACTTC
clone size: -
V gene: TRBV28
J gene: TRBJ2-7
D gene: TRBD1

CDR3 protein: CASSIGGLAHYEQYF
CDR3 DNA: TGTGCCAGTAGTATAGGCGGACTAGCGCACTACGAGCAGTACTTC
clone size: -
V gene: TRBV19
J gene: TRBJ2-7
D gene: TRBD2

CDR3 protein: CASSQDPPLGGIDGYTF
CDR3 DNA: TGCGCCAGCAGCCAAGATCCTCCCCTAGGGGGAATTGATGGCTACACCTTC
clone size: -
V gene: TRBV4-1
J gene: TRBJ1-2
D gene: -

CDR3 protein: CASSQGIAGGYEQYF
CDR3 DNA: TGCGCCAGCAGCCAGGGCATAGCGGGGGGGTACGAGCAGTACTTC
clone size: few
V gene: TRBV4-1
J gene: TRBJ2-7
D gene: TRBD2

CDR3 protein: CASSGSGYEQYF
CDR3 DNA: TGTGCCAGCAGTGGCTCGGGGTACGAGCAGTACTTC
clone size: few
V gene: TRBV2
J gene: TRBJ2-7
D gene: -